The clone carrying this T cell receptor beta chain was observed a single time. No antigen is known for it. The sample carries other DNA sequences with the same CDR3. This PCR relied on a set of 60 Vbeta primers and 13 Jbeta primers. TCRdb's table, derived via immunoSEQ multiplex PCR, lists solely in-frame clones and lacks some. The sample shows around 150,000 clones, around 74% of them seen only once. The CDR3 sequence is 15 residues long. The V and J ends lost 0 bases and 0 bases respectively, with 7 bases between them. Looked up from germline, CDR1 is SGHRS and CDR2 is YFSETQ. These data come from a study of cytomegalovirus exposure and HLA in healthy donors. Whole-study findings and limits: Using a false discovery rate of 0.05, a later analysis showed that about 16,000 TCR beta sequences were associated with HLA alleles. The study labeled under 200 TCR beta chains cytomegalovirus-associated.

V usage is TRBV5-1 and J usage is TRBJ2-1; no clear D gene. Sequencing used PBMCs. The receptor was derived from a female donor in good health and CMV-seronegative. CDR3 sequence reads: CASSLEIYSYNEQFF. CDR3 coding DNA: TGCGCCAGCAGCTTGGAGATCTACTCCTACAATGAGCAGTTCTTC. The full variable domain, in which reference TRBV5-1 and TRBJ2-1 provide the parts outside the CDR3, is KAGVTQTPRYLIKTRGQQVTLSCSPISGHRSVSWYQQTPGQGLQFLFEYFSETQRNKGNFPGRFSGRQFSNSRSEMNVSTLELGDSALYLCASSLEIYSYNEQFFGPGTRLTVL.